This TCR beta chain was sequenced during a study of cytomegalovirus exposure and HLA in healthy donors. Study conclusions and caveats: In all likelihood, a cluster of highly shared sequence variants was a sequencing artifact. For cytomegalovirus status, the classifier reportedly gave diagnoses with high specificity and sensitivity. Later analysis suggested links between common viral pathogens and several top significant clusters. The authors listed approximately 160 TCR beta chains as cytomegalovirus-associated.

Details on this clone: Its matching antigen is unknown.

Trimming at V came to 8 bases and at J to 5 bases, leaving 8 bases not matched to a gene. From germline, CDR1 is MNHNS and CDR2 SASEGT. The CDR3 runs 14 residues. Primers included in the PCR were 60 Vbeta and 13 Jbeta primers. The data were produced by immunoSEQ multiplex PCR, yet TCRdb's version contains in-frame clones alone and is incomplete. The table includes tens of thousands of clones, about 80% detected once. The rearrangement links TRBV6-1 to TRBJ1-1; 10 bases line up with TRBD1. The source is a woman aged 50 to 60 in good health and CMV-seropositive. The sample consisted of PBMCs. The chain's CDR3 is CASRSTGGGTEAFF. DNA of the CDR3: TGTGCCAGCCGCTCGACAGGGGGCGGGACTGAAGCTTTCTTT.